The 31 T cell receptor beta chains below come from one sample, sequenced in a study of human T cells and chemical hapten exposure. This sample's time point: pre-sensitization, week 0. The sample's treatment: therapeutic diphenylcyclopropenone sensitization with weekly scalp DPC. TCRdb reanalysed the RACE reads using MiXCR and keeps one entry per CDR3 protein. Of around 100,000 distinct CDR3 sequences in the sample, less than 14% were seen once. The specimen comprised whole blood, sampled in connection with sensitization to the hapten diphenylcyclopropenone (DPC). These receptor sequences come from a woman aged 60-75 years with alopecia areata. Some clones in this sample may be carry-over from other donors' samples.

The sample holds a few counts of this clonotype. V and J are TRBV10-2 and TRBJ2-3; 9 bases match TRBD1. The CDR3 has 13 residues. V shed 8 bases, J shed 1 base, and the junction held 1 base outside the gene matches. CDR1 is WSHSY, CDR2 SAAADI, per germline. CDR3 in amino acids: CASWTGGTDTQYF. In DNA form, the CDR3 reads TGCGCCAGCTGGACAGGGGGCACAGATACGCAGTATTTT.

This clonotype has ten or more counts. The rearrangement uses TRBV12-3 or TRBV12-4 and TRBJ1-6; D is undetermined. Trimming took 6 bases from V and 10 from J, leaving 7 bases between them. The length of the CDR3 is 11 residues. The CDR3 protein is CASSDGSPLHF. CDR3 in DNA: TGTGCCAGCAGCGACGGGTCACCCCTCCACTTT.

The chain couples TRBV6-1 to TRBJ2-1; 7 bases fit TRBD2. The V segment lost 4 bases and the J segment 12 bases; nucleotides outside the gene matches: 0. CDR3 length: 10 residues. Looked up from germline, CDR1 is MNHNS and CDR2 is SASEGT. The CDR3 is CASSAGGQFF. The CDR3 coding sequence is TGTGCCAGCAGTGCGGGGGGGCAGTTCTTC.

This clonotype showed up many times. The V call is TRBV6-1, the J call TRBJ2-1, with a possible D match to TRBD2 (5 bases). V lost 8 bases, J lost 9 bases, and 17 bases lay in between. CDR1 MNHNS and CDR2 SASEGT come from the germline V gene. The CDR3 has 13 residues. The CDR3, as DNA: TGTGCCAGCTCTGCTCTGCCCGAGGGTGAGCAGTTCTTC. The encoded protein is CASSALPEGEQFF.

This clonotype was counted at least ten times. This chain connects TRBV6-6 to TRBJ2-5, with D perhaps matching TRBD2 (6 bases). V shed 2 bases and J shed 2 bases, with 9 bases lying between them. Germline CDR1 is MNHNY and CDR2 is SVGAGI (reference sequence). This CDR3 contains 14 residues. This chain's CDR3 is CASSYGAGQETQYF. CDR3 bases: TGTGCCAGCAGTTACGGGGCGGGACAAGAGACCCAGTACTTC.

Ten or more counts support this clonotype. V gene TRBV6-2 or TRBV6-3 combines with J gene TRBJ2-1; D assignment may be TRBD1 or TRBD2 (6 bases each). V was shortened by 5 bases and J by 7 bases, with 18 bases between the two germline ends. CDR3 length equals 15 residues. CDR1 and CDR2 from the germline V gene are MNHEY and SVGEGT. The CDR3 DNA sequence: TGTGCCAGCAGTACTTCCGGGAAAGGGGGGAATGAGCAGTTCTTC. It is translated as CASSTSGKGGNEQFF.

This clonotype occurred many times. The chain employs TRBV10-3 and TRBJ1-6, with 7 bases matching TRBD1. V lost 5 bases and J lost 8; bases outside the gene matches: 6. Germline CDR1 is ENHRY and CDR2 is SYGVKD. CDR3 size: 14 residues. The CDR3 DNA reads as TGTGCCATCAGTCCACAGGGGAGTGATTCACCCCTCCACTTT. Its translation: CAISPQGSDSPLHF.

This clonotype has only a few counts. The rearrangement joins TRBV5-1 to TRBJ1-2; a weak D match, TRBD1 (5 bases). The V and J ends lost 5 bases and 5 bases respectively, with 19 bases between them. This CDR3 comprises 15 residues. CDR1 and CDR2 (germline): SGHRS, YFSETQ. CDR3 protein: CASRPPGGQEYGYTF. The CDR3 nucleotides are TGCGCCAGCAGGCCCCCCGGGGGTCAGGAGTATGGCTACACCTTC.

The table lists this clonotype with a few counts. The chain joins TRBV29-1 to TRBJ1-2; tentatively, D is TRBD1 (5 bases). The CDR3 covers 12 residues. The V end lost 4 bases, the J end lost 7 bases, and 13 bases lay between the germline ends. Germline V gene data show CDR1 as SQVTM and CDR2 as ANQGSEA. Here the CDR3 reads CSVVQGGSGYTF. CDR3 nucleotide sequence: TGCAGCGTTGTCCAGGGTGGGAGTGGCTACACCTTC.

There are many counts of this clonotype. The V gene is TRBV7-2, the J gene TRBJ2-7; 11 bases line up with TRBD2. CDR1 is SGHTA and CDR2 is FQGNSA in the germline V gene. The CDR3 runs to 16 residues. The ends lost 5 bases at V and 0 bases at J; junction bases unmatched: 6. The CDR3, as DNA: TGTGCCAGCAGCCCAGCTAGCGGGGGGAGCTCCTACGAGCAGTACTTC. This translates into CASSPASGGSSYEQYF.

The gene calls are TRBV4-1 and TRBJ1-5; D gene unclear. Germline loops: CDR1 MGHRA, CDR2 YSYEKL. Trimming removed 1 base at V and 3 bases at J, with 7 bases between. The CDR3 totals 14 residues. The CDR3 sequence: CASSQAQVNQPQHF. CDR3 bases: TGCGCCAGCAGCCAAGCGCAGGTCAATCAGCCCCAGCATTTT.

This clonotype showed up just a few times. CDR3 amino acids: CASSQGIGNYGYTF. CDR3 in DNA: TGCGCCAGCAGCCAAGGCATTGGCAACTATGGCTACACCTTC. V and J are TRBV4-1 and TRBJ1-2; D gene unclear. The CDR3 totals 14 residues. From germline, CDR1 is MGHRA and CDR2 YSYEKL. Trimming cost V 1 base and J 2 bases, with 8 bases left between them.

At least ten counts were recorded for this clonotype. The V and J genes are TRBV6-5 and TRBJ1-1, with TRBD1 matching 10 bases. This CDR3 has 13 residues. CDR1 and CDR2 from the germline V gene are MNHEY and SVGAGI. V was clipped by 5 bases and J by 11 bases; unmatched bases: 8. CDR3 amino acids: CASSPGTGVSAFF. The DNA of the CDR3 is TGTGCCAGCAGTCCCGGGACAGGGGTTTCGGCTTTCTTT.

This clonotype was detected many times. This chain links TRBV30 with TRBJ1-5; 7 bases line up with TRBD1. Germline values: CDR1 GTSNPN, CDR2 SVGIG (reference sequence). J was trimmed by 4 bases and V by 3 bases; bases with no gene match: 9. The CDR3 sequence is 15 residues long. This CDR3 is CAWSRGLWKNQPQHF. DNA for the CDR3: TGTGCCTGGAGCAGGGGGTTATGGAAGAATCAGCCCCAGCATTTT.

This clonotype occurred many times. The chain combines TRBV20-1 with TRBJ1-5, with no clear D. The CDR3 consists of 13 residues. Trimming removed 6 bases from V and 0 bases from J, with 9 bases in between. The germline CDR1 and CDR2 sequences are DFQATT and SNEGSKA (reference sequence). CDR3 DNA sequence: TGCAGTGCCCACCAACATAGCAATCAGCCCCAGCATTTT. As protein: CSAHQHSNQPQHF.

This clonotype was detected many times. CDR3 sequence (DNA): TGCAGTGCTCACCGGAGCACCGGGGAGCTGTTTTTT. As protein: CSAHRSTGELFF. This chain links TRBV20-1 with TRBJ2-2; D gene unclear. The ends were cut back, 5 bases at V and 4 bases at J, with 8 bases in the middle. The CDR3 totals 12 residues. Germline CDR1 and CDR2: DFQATT and SNEGSKA (reference sequence).

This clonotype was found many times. The CDR3 here is CARRAGGPSLGIQYF. Written as DNA, the CDR3 is TGTGCCAGGCGAGCGGGGGGGCCATCCCTTGGCATTCAGTACTTC. The chain uses TRBV27 and TRBJ2-4; TRBD2 aligns across 10 bases. This CDR3 is built from 15 residues. The V gene's germline CDR1 is MNHEY and CDR2 SMNVEV (reference sequence). Losses at the gene ends were 9 bases for V and 9 bases for J; bases not matched to a gene: 14.

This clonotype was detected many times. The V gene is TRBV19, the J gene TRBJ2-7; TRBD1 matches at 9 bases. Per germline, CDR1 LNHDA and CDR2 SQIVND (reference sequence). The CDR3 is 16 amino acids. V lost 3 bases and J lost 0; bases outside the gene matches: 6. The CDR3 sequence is CASSIGGQGISYEQYF. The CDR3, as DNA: TGTGCCAGTAGTATTGGAGGACAGGGGATCTCCTACGAGCAGTACTTC.

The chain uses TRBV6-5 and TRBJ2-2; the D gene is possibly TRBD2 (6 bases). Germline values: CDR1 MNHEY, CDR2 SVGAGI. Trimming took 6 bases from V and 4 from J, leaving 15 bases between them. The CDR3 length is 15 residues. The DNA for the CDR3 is TGTGCCAGCAGCCTCTCGGGGGACCCCACCGGGGAGCTGTTTTTT. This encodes CASSLSGDPTGELFF.

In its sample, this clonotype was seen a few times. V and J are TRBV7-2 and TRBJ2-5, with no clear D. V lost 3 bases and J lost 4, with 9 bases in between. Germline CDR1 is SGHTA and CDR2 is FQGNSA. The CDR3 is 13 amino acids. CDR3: CASSFALRETQYF. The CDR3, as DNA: TGTGCCAGCAGCTTTGCCTTACGAGAGACCCAGTACTTC. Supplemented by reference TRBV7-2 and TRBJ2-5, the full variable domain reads GAGVSQSPSNKVTEKGKDVELRCDPISGHTALYWYRQSLGQGLEFLIYFQGNSAPDKSGLPSDRFSAERTGGSVSTLTIQRTQQEDSAVYLCASSFALRETQYFGPGTRLLVL.

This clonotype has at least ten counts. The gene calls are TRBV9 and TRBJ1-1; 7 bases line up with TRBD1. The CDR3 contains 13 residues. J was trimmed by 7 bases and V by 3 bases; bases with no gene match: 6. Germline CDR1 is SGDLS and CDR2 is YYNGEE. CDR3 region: CASSGGQLGEAFF. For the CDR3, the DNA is TGTGCCAGCAGCGGGGGACAGCTAGGTGAAGCTTTCTTT.

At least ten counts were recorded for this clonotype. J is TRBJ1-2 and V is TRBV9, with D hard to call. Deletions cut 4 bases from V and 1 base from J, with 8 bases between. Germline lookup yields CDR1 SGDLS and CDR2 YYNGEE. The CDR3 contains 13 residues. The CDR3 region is CASSPGNNYGYTF. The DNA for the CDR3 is TGTGCCAGCAGCCCAGGCAATAACTATGGCTACACCTTC.

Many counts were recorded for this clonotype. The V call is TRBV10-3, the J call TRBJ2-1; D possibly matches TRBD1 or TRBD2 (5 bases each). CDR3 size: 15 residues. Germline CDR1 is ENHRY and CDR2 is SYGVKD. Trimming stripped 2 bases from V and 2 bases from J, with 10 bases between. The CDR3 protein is CAISEPTGPYNEQFF. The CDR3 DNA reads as TGTGCCATCAGTGAGCCGACGGGACCCTACAATGAGCAGTTCTTC.

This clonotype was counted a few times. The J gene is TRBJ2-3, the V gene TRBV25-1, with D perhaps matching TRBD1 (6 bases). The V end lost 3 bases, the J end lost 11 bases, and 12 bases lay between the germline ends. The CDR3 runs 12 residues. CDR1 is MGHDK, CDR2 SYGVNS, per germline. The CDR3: CASSEFMGQQYF. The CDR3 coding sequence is TGTGCCAGCAGTGAGTTTATGGGACAGCAGTATTTT.

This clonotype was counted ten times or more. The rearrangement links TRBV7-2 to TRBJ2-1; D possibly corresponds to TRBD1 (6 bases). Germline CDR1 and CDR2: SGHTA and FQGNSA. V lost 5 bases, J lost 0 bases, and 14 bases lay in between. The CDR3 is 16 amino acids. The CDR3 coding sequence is TGTGCCAGCAGCAGACAGGTCCTAAGCTCCTACAATGAGCAGTTCTTC. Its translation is CASSRQVLSSYNEQFF.

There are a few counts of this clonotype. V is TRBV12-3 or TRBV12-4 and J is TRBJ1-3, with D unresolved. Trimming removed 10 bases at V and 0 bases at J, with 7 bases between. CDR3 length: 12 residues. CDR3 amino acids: CATRSSGNTIYF. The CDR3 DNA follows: TGTGCCACCCGATCCTCTGGAAACACCATATATTTT.

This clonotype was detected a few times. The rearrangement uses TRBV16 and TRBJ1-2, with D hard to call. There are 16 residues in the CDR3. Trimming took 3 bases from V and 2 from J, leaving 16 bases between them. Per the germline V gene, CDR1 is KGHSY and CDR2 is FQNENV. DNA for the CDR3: TGTGCCAGCAGCCACCGAGAAAGCGGCGTAAACTATGGCTACACCTTC. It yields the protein CASSHRESGVNYGYTF.

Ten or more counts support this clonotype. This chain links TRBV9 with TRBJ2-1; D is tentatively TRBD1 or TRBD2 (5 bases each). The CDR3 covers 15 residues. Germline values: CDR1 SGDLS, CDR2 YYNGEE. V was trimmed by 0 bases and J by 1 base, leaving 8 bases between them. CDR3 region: CASSVGGGSYNEQFF. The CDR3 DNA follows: TGTGCCAGCAGCGTAGGTGGGGGTTCCTACAATGAGCAGTTCTTC.

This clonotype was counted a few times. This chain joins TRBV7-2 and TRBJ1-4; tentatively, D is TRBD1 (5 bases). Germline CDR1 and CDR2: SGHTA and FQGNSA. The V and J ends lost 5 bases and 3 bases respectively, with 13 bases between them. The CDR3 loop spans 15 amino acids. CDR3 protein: CASSDMGLANEKLFF. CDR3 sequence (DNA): TGTGCCAGCAGCGACATGGGGCTGGCTAATGAAAAACTGTTTTTT.

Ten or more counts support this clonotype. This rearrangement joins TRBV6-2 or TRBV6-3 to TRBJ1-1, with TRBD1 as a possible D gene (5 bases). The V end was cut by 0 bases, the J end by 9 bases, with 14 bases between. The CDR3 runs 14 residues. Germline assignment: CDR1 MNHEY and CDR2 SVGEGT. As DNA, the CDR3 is TGTGCCAGCAGTTACTCGCCGGGGGACTGGCAAGCTTTCTTT. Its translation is CASSYSPGDWQAFF.

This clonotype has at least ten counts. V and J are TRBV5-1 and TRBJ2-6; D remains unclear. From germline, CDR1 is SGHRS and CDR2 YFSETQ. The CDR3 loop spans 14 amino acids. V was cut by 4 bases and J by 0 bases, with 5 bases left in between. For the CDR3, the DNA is TGCGCCAGCAGCACCCTCTCTGGGGCCAACGTCCTGACTTTC. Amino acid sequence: CASSTLSGANVLTF.